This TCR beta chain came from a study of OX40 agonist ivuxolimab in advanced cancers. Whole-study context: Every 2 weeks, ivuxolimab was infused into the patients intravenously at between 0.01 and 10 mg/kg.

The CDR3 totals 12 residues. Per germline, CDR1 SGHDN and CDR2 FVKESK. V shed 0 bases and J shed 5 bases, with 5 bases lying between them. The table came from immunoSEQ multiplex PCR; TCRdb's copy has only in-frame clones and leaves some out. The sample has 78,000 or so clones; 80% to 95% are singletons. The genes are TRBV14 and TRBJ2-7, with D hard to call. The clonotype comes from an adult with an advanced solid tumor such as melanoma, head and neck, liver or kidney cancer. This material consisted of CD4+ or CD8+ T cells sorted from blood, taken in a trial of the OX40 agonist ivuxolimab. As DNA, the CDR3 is TGTGCCAGCAGCCAAGAGCGGAACGAGCAGTACTTC. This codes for CASSQERNEQYF. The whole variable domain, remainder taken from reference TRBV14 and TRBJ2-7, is EAGVTQFPSHSVIEKGQTVTLRCDPISGHDNLYWYRRVMGKEIKFLLHFVKESKQDESGMPNNRFLAERTGGTYSTLKVQPAELEDSGVYFCASSQERNEQYFGPGTRLTVT.